Below, one T cell receptor (beta chain) is given with its context. Its specificity is not known. The CDR3 has 18 amino acids. Looked up from germline, CDR1 is MRHNA and CDR2 is SNTAGT. V shed 5 bases, J shed 0 bases, and the junction held 13 bases outside the gene matches. This sample was included in a study of Graves' ophthalmopathy and Graves' hyperthyroidism. The evidence that diagnosis relied on was clinical symptoms, serum thyroxine, TRAb, thyroid ultrasound and orbital computed tomography. Study-level results: The model predicted progression of ophthalmopathy with a sensitivity of roughly 70%, and its specificity was 72% to 80%. The authors also found most expanded thyroid clonotypes above 0.001 frequency in blood. Ophthalmopathy was separated from stable hyperthyroidism by a 13-signature model with 87.88% sensitivity and around 81% specificity.

RNA transcripts yielded amplified TCR beta CDR3 regions. A first-round RT-PCR used HTBI primers, followed by a second-round multiplex PCR. TCRdb reprocessed the multiplex PCR reads with MiXCR, giving one entry per CDR3 protein. The sample has about 1.2 million distinct CDR3 sequences, about two fifths seen once. This chain uses TRBV6-4 with TRBJ1-5, with 7 bases matching TRBD1. The origin of this receptor is an adult man with Graves' hyperthyroidism. The sequencing sample was made of peripheral blood or thyroid tissue (not recorded which). CDR3 amino acids: CASSHPRTGAYSNQPQHF. CDR3 sequence (DNA): TGTGCCAGCAGTCATCCCCGGACAGGTGCCTATAGCAATCAGCCCCAGCATTTT.